The 16 T cell receptor beta chains listed next were all sequenced from one sample in a study of blood T cell repertoires in COVID-19. Profiling relied on immunoSEQ multiplex PCR, and the TCRdb table lists in-frame clones only, not all of them. The data contain fewer than 500,000 clones, about 87% of them singletons. The sequencing input was PBMCs or T cells enriched from blood (not recorded which). Receptors were obtained from a man aged 25 to 40 who had recovered from COVID-19.

This clone was seen a single time. The chain is built from TRBV10-3 and TRBJ2-2; 12 bases are shared with TRBD1. Germline-derived CDR1 and CDR2 are ENHRY and SYGVKD. Trimming cost V 7 bases and J 4 bases; bases outside gene matches: 7. There are 16 residues in the CDR3. The CDR3 DNA sequence: TGTGCCATCACATCTCGGGACAGGGGGCGCACCGGGGAGCTGTTTTTT. Residues: CAITSRDRGRTGELFF.

CDR3 sequence reads: CASSEGLAGGKSSYNEQFF. DNA for the CDR3: TGTGCCAGCAGTGAAGGTCTAGCGGGGGGGAAGAGCTCCTACAATGAGCAGTTCTTC. The chain has TRBV6-1 and TRBJ2-1; the match to TRBD2 covers 12 bases. V gave up 1 base and J gave up 0 bases; unmatched junction bases: 7. This CDR3 has 19 amino acids. In germline, CDR1 is MNHNS, CDR2 SASEGT.

CDR3 protein: CASSLTGGEGNQPQHF. The CDR3 DNA sequence: TGTGCCAGCAGCCTTACAGGGGGCGAGGGCAATCAGCCCCAGCATTTT. V is TRBV6-2 or TRBV6-3 and J is TRBJ1-5, with 9 positions matching TRBD1. Germline lookup yields CDR1 MNHEY and CDR2 SVGEGT. Trimming removed 6 bases from V and 2 bases from J; junction bases left unmatched: 8. The CDR3 covers 16 residues.

The rearrangement joins TRBV7-2 to TRBJ1-1; 7 bases line up with TRBD1. Looked up from germline, CDR1 is SGHTA and CDR2 is FQGNSA. The junction had 7 bases not matched to a gene; V was cut back by 5 bases and J by 1 base. CDR3 size: 15 residues. CDR3 in amino acids: CASSDRDSANTEAFF. Written as DNA, the CDR3 is TGTGCCAGCAGCGACCGGGACAGTGCGAACACTGAAGCTTTCTTT.

J is TRBJ2-7 and V is TRBV30; TRBD2 aligns across 7 bases. Germline-derived CDR1 and CDR2 are GTSNPN and SVGIG (reference sequence). This CDR3 comprises 14 residues. J gave up 2 bases and V 6 bases, and 10 bases lay outside the gene matches. CDR3 protein: CACSYTGTTYEQYF. The CDR3, as DNA: TGTGCCTGCAGCTATACCGGGACTACCTACGAGCAGTACTTC.

The J gene is TRBJ1-1, the V gene TRBV6-1; D call uncertain. The length of the CDR3 is 11 residues. Trimming left V 1 base short and J 10 bases short, with 7 bases between. CDR1 and CDR2 (germline): MNHNS, SASEGT. In DNA, the CDR3 is TGTGCCAGCAGTGAAGTGACGGGAGCTTTCTTT. It translates to CASSEVTGAFF.

The V call is TRBV18, the J call TRBJ2-7; 10 bases align to TRBD1. V was pared by 3 bases and J by 7 bases, with 12 bases of the junction left unmatched. Per germline, CDR1 KGHSH and CDR2 LQKENI. The CDR3 is made up of 16 amino acids. In DNA form, the CDR3 reads TGTGCCAGCTCACCGCCGGGACAGGGGTGGACGGTTGAGCAGTACTTC. Amino acids: CASSPPGQGWTVEQYF.

The genes are TRBV6-4 and TRBJ2-3; D might be TRBD2 (5 bases). Germline V gene sequence: CDR1 MRHNA, CDR2 SNTAGT. V was shortened by 4 bases and J by 2 bases, with 7 bases between the two germline ends. The CDR3 sequence is 13 residues long. The CDR3 protein is CASSGGATDTQYF. The CDR3, as DNA: TGTGCCAGCAGTGGGGGAGCCACAGATACGCAGTATTTT.

This chain joins TRBV29-1 and TRBJ2-7; 8 bases are a match to TRBD1. Germline CDR1 reads SQVTM; CDR2 reads ANQGSEA. The CDR3 consists of 16 residues. J gave up 1 base and V 6 bases, and 14 bases lay outside the gene matches. The CDR3 loop is CSVIRAPGQESYEQYF. The CDR3, as DNA: TGCAGCGTCATTCGGGCCCCGGGACAGGAGTCCTACGAGCAGTACTTC.

V gene TRBV3-1 (or the pseudogene TRBV3-2) combines with J gene TRBJ1-3, with 10 bases matching TRBD1. Germline CDR1 is LGHDT and CDR2 is YNNKEL (reference sequence). Losses at the gene ends were 4 bases for V and 2 bases for J; bases not matched to a gene: 5. The CDR3 is made up of 16 amino acids. This chain's CDR3 is CASSPGQGVAGNTIYF. CDR3 DNA sequence: TGTGCCAGCAGCCCCGGACAGGGGGTAGCTGGAAACACCATATATTTT.

The rearrangement joins TRBV5-1 to TRBJ2-7; a weak D match, TRBD1 (6 bases). CDR3 length: 13 amino acids. Deletions cut 7 bases from V and 3 bases from J, with 14 bases between. The germline gives CDR1 SGHRS, CDR2 YFSETQ. DNA of the CDR3: TGCGCCAGCTCAAGGGACACGAACTACGAGCAGTACTTC. Protein sequence: CASSRDTNYEQYF.

The V and J genes are TRBV19 and TRBJ2-6; 11 bases are a match to TRBD1. The CDR3 consists of 17 residues. V was clipped by 3 bases and J by 1 base; unmatched bases: 2. Germline values: CDR1 LNHDA, CDR2 SQIVND (reference sequence). In nucleotides, the CDR3 is TGTGCCAGTAGTATGCGGGACAGGGGGTCTGGGGCCAACGTCCTGACTTTC. Its protein product is CASSMRDRGSGANVLTF.

The CDR3 nucleotides are TGTGCCAGCAGTTTTTCCAGGGTGGGCACTGAAGCTTTCTTT. It yields the protein CASSFSRVGTEAFF. The genes are TRBV27 and TRBJ1-1; TRBD1 is a possible D gene (5 bases). The CDR3 contains 14 residues. Per the germline V gene, CDR1 is MNHEY and CDR2 is SMNVEV (reference sequence). V lost 3 bases and J lost 4, with 12 bases in between.

The rearrangement uses TRBV11-2 and TRBJ2-1, with a possible D match to TRBD1 (5 bases). V was pared by 4 bases and J by 6 bases, with 13 bases between. The CDR3 runs 14 residues. Germline-derived CDR1 and CDR2 are SGHAT and FQNNGV. CDR3 amino acids: CASSSPRQGNEQFF. CDR3 bases: TGTGCCAGCAGCTCACCCAGGCAGGGCAATGAGCAGTTCTTC.

V is TRBV4-2 and J is TRBJ1-4; D call uncertain. The CDR3 sequence is 18 residues long. Germline-derived CDR1 and CDR2 are LGHNA and YNFKEQ. V was shortened by 0 bases and J by 12 bases, with 26 bases between the two germline ends. The CDR3: CASSQDSLVWAASGELFF. The CDR3 region has the DNA TGTGCCAGCAGCCAAGATTCGTTAGTATGGGCGGCTAGCGGGGAACTGTTTTTT.

The rearrangement links TRBV15 to TRBJ1-5, with a possible D match to TRBD1 (5 bases). This CDR3 comprises 17 residues. Trimming took 5 bases from V and 0 from J, leaving 17 bases between them. Germline CDR1 is LNHNV and CDR2 is YYDKDF (reference sequence). CDR3 protein: CATSHGGALYSNQPQHF. The CDR3 bases are TGTGCCACCAGCCACGGAGGGGCCCTCTATAGCAATCAGCCCCAGCATTTT.